The T cell receptor beta chain under discussion was sequenced for a study of T-cell memory formation after mild COVID-19 (dated by TCRdb to the early 2020s). At the level of the whole study: TCR sequence clusters from the two donors were found to be largely donor specific. In a couple of donors, T-cell clones that expanded and contracted after mild COVID-19 were tracked by sequencing TCRalpha and TCRbeta repertoires over time. The cohort was made up of two young adult volunteers, one female and one male, who were previously healthy. Results and caveats for the whole study, not just this receptor: The study included only a couple of mild cases, and larger cohorts that include severe cases with pre-infection samples were judged to be necessary. Contracting CD4+ clones appeared mostly in the CM and EM memory subsets, whereas CD8+ clones were enriched in EMRA. SARS-CoV-2 specificity was not confirmed for the second-wave clones peaking on day 37. From day 15 to 85, contracting clones showed balanced CD4/CD8 phenotypes, whereas a second wave of clones that expanded from day 15 to 37 leaned towards CD4+. The detection of some responding clones in pre-infection memory suggests that pre-existing cross-reactive memory T cells joined the SARS-CoV-2 response.

As regards this clonotype: No antigen is known for it. No qualities accompany the bases; no much larger clone lies one base away.

Sequencer: Illumina NovaSeq 6000. TCRalpha and TCRbeta cDNA libraries were built by 5'RACE with constant-segment primers, adding sample barcodes and unique molecular identifiers. RNA was extracted from every sample with Trizol reagent. Amplification of the libraries took two PCR steps, and the second step added a second sample barcode plus Illumina TruSeq adapters. Sequencing of libraries was performed on an Illumina NovaSeq with 2 x 150 bp paired-end reads. From the authors' description of their analysis: With migec v1.2.7, reads were demultiplexed and then collapsed into UMI-guided consensus sequences. Using mixcr v2.1.11, UMI consensuses were aligned to TRA and TRB V and J templates and then assembled into clonotypes. A clonotype was counted as expanded or contracted only when both edgeR and NoisET called the clonotype significant, with the noise models trained on biological replicates. For edgeR calls, the cutoffs were a false discovery rate-adjusted p below 0.01 and a log2 fold-change threshold of 1. As an exploratory analysis of dynamics, max-normalized trajectories of the 1000 most abundant clonotypes were examined with PCA combined with hierarchical clustering. Each responding clone was given a CD4 or CD8 phenotype based on the CD4+ and CD8+ repertoires, which had been sequenced separately. The public reads were run again by TCRdb, first through fastp at Q25 and then through MiXCR, and only productive beta chains were kept. CDR3 protein duplicates are merged, each entry listing the most common genes and DNA. These V and J calls are TCRdb output, not the study's own analysis. This sample is represented by hundreds of thousands of distinct CDR3 sequences; around a quarter of them were singletons. Roughly an eighth of the sample is in the top ten clones.

PBMCs were isolated by Ficoll-Paque density gradient centrifugation. V lost 2 bases and J lost 2 bases, and the count of bases not matched to a germline gene is 12. From the cysteine up to the phenylalanine, the CDR3 has a length of 18 residues. The sequence is cut down to CDR3 DNA, 54 bases in frame from base 1. The sequence came from an adult woman who had mild COVID-19 (a few samples of this study predate the infection). The sample titles of this study are shuffled in the database, so cell type and time point are left out; the donor was told from shared clones. Sample: PBMCs or a T cell subset sorted from them (not recorded which). The V gene is TRBV12-3 or TRBV12-4 and the J gene is TRBJ1-5, with TRBD1 identical over 7 junction bases. The CDR3 region: CASSLQGVLGYGNQPQHF. The DNA sequence follows: TGTGCCAGCAGTTTACAGGGGGTCTTGGGGTATGGCAATCAGCCCCAGCATTTT.